This T cell receptor (beta chain) was sequenced for a study of CXCR3-negative and CXCR3-positive naive CD8 T cells. Study conclusions and caveats: Unlike memory cells, which differed, naive CXCR3-negative and CXCR3-positive cells had similar TRBV-TRBJ usage. More hydrophobic TRB CDR3s occurred in CXCR3-positive than in CXCR3-negative naive cells.

TRB cDNA libraries were made by UMI-labeled 5' RACE. TCRdb reanalyzed the 5' RACE reads and collapses them to one entry per CDR3 protein, without DNA. This sample lists over 35,000 distinct CDR3 sequences; its ten largest clones have 2.5%. Germline values: CDR1 LNHNV, CDR2 YYDKDF (reference sequence). The CDR3 is made up of 16 amino acids. Notes on this clonotype: Its specificity is not known.

The V and J genes are TRBV15 and TRBJ2-1. The sequencing input was naive CXCR3- CD8+ T cells from blood. Subset specified: CD45RO-CCR7+CD27+CD95- naive CD8+ T cells lacking CXCR3 (TNR3-). The sequence was obtained from a human donor in good health. Some clones in this sample may be carry-over from other donors' samples. CDR3 in amino acids: CATSRARQGPYNEQFF. Full variable domain (remainder filled in from reference TRBV15 and TRBJ2-1): DAMVIQNPRYQVTQFGKPVTLSCSQTLNHNVMYWYQQKSSQAPKLLFHYYDKDFNNEADTPDNFQSRRPNTSFCFLDIRSPGLGDTAMYLCATSRARQGPYNEQFFGPGTRLTVL.